These 2 T cell receptor beta chains share one sample of origin, sequenced in a study of Ad26.COV2.S vaccination and SARS-CoV-2 variants. Sequencing was performed with immunoSEQ multiplex PCR; in TCRdb, only in-frame clones are kept and a portion is missing. The sample records under 600,000 clones, nearly 90% being singletons. Documented treatment: about 20 received Ad26.COV2.S at low or high dose, single or two shots; several received placebo; per-sample allocation not given. Each sample was drawn 63 days after the first injection (of vaccine or placebo). Sample: peripheral blood, taken in a trial of Ad26.COV2.S vaccine versus placebo. These receptors came from a person between 18 and 65 years old who received the Ad26.COV2.S COVID-19 vaccine or a placebo.

Of note for this clone: The sample carries other DNA sequences with the same CDR3. The chain joins TRBV5-1 to TRBJ2-6; D is uncertain. The V gene lost 0 bases and the J gene lost 0 bases, with 4 bases spanning the gap. The CDR3 length is 15 residues. The germline gives CDR1 SGHRS, CDR2 YFSETQ. Here the CDR3 reads CASSLAGSGANVLTF. In DNA form, the CDR3 reads TGCGCCAGCAGCTTGGCGGGCTCTGGGGCCAACGTCCTGACTTTC.

This rearrangement joins TRBV3-1 (or the pseudogene TRBV3-2) to TRBJ1-6, with no clear D. The CDR3 totals 14 residues. The V gene's germline CDR1 is LGHDT and CDR2 YNNKEL (reference sequence). V gave up 1 base and J gave up 6 bases, with 7 bases separating them. DNA of the CDR3: TGTGCCAGCAGCCAAGCAAGTGTTAATTCACCCCTCCACTTT. Translated, it gives CASSQASVNSPLHF.